Sequencing of this T cell receptor beta chain was carried out in a study of blood T cell repertoires in COVID-19. Study overall: Samples taken during acute and convalescent COVID-19 were collected in the United States, Italy and Spain. The cDNA or gDNA used as material had been derived from T cells, B-cell-depleted T cells, or PBMCs.

The data were produced by immunoSEQ multiplex PCR, yet TCRdb's version contains in-frame clones alone and is incomplete. Seen here are about 16,000 clones, about 81% observed once, and the top ten hold over 7.5%. There are 15 residues in the CDR3. Germline V gives CDR1 SGHTS, CDR2 YDEGEE. V shed 4 bases and J 6 bases; nucleotides not matched to a gene: 7. The chain couples TRBV5-8 to TRBJ2-1, with 10 bases matching TRBD1. The sequence was collected from a man aged 60 to 69 with acute or convalescent COVID-19. Sequencing was carried out using peripheral blood. The CDR3 sequence: CASSTPGTGANEQFF. CDR3 sequence (DNA): TGTGCCAGCAGCACCCCCGGGACAGGGGCCAATGAGCAGTTCTTC.